This passage covers 9 T cell receptor beta chains from one sample sequenced in a study of CD8 T cells in Susac syndrome. RNA amounts of roughly 0.45 to 1 ug underwent reverse transcription with random hexamers. Via MiXCR, TCRdb re-called the immunoSEQ multiplex PCR reads, giving one row per CDR3 protein. The sample shows around 200,000 distinct CDR3 sequences, more than 90% of them seen only once. Specimen: CD4+ T cells from PBMCs. All receptors derive from a human donor with multiple sclerosis.

This clonotype was recorded once. The chain combines TRBV5-8 with TRBJ2-4; no clear D gene. Between the trimmed V and J ends, which lost 0 bases and 7 bases, there was a span of 5 bases. CDR3 size: 12 residues. In germline, CDR1 is SGHTS, CDR2 YDEGEE. The DNA for the CDR3 is TGTGCCAGCAGCTTGGAGTGGAACATTCAGTACTTC. Its translation: CASSLEWNIQYF.

J is TRBJ2-5 and V is TRBV20-1; tentative D call: TRBD1 (6 bases). The CDR3 consists of 16 residues. Germline V CDR1 and CDR2: DFQATT, SNEGSKA (reference sequence). Trimming cost V 6 bases and J 4 bases, with 24 bases left between them. The DNA of the CDR3 is TGCAGTGCCTCTAGGGGTAGACAGGTGCTACGAGAGACCCAGTACTTC. It specifies CSASRGRQVLRETQYF.

The chain employs TRBV10-3 and TRBJ2-1; TRBD1 agrees at 7 bases. Trimming cost V 3 bases and J 5 bases; bases outside gene matches: 4. This CDR3 comprises 14 residues. CDR1 is ENHRY and CDR2 is SYGVKD in the germline V gene. The CDR3 sequence: CAISDRGSDNEQFF. The DNA for the CDR3 is TGTGCCATCAGTGACAGGGGGTCCGACAATGAGCAGTTCTTC.

The rearrangement links TRBV20-1 to TRBJ2-7; 7 bases match TRBD1. The CDR3 spans 13 residues. J lost 2 bases, V lost 6 bases, and 7 bases had no gene match. Per germline, CDR1 DFQATT and CDR2 SNEGSKA (reference sequence). CDR3 amino acids: CSAPYDRAYEQYF. As DNA, the CDR3 is TGCAGTGCCCCGTACGACAGGGCCTACGAGCAGTACTTC.

The chain is built from TRBV2 and TRBJ1-5; D ambiguous. The CDR3 runs 13 residues. The germline V and J ends were trimmed by 8 bases and 2 bases, with 10 bases remaining between them. Germline loops: CDR1 SNHLY, CDR2 FYNNEI. DNA for the CDR3: TGTGCCAGCTATAGGGTGGGCAATCAGCCCCAGCATTTT. It yields the protein CASYRVGNQPQHF.

V usage is TRBV12-3 or TRBV12-4 and J usage is TRBJ2-1, with 7 bases lining up with TRBD2. This CDR3 contains 15 residues. The V and J ends lost 4 bases and 4 bases, in that order; junction bases with no gene match: 7. The CDR3 DNA is TGTGCCAGCAGTTCTGGGCGGGGGAGGTACAATGAGCAGTTCTTC. It codes for CASSSGRGRYNEQFF.

This sequence joins TRBV18 and TRBJ1-2; D is unresolved. V dropped 3 bases and J dropped 8 bases, with 19 bases sitting between them. CDR3 length: 15 amino acids. Germline lookup yields CDR1 KGHSH and CDR2 LQKENI. CDR3 nucleotide sequence: TGTGCCAGCTCACCTTTAAAGGGTGATGGCGGAGGCTACACCTTC. Its protein is CASSPLKGDGGGYTF.

CDR3 bases: TGTGCCAGCTCCGAAGTCGGCGGGGGTCTTGACGAGCAGTACTTC. Protein: CASSEVGGGLDEQYF. The chain links TRBV2 to TRBJ2-7; 7 positions match TRBD2. The CDR3 sequence is 15 residues long. J gave up 5 bases and V 8 bases, and 15 bases lay outside the gene matches. Germline CDR1 and CDR2: SNHLY and FYNNEI.

This sequence joins TRBV14 and TRBJ2-2; a weak D match, TRBD1 (5 bases). This CDR3 is built from 14 residues. V lost 9 bases, J lost 4 bases, and 15 bases lay in between. In germline, CDR1 is SGHDN, CDR2 FVKESK. CDR3 region: CASRTRQSTGELFF. The CDR3 DNA reads TGTGCCAGTCGGACGAGACAGAGCACCGGGGAGCTGTTTTTT. Filled out from reference TRBV14 and TRBJ2-2, the complete variable domain reads EAGVTQFPSHSVIEKGQTVTLRCDPISGHDNLYWYRRVMGKEIKFLLHFVKESKQDESGMPNNRFLAERTGGTYSTLKVQPAELEDSGVYFCASRTRQSTGELFFGEGSRLTVL.